This paragraph covers one T cell receptor (beta chain) sequence. The target of this receptor is not known. Base quality data are lacking; no much larger clone is found one base away. From cysteine to phenylalanine, the CDR3 is 12 amino acids long. Just the 36-base CDR3 DNA is kept, in frame starting at base 1. V lost 7 bases and J lost 3 bases; the stretch between them is 10 bases long. As encoded in the germline V gene, CDR1 is SGHRS while CDR2 is YFSETQ. The trial excluded patients who had a history of autoimmune disease or were on systemic immunosuppression. Peripheral blood for TCR sequencing was collected from all dose cohorts at baseline, on cycle 4 day 1, and on cycle 7 day 1. Samples were obtained from an open-label, multicenter, first-in-human phase I dose-escalation trial of ivuxolimab. Adults with locally advanced or metastatic head and neck squamous cell, hepatocellular, melanoma or renal cell carcinoma were enrolled in the trial. Before TCR sequencing, CD4+ and CD8+ T cells were separately sorted from peripheral blood.

The sample belongs to a study of OX40 agonist ivuxolimab in advanced cancers. Study-wide context: Ivuxolimab, which targeted the costimulatory receptor OX40 (CD134), was an agonistic, fully human IgG2 monoclonal antibody. Intravenous ivuxolimab was administered to patients every 2 weeks at six dose levels: 0.01, 0.1, 0.3, 1.5, 3 and 10 mg/kg. Of the 50 to 55 patients in dose escalation, about 20 had hepatocellular carcinoma, around 15 had melanoma, 9 had renal cell carcinoma and 9 had head and neck cancer. In the dose-escalation cohort, around 80% of patients were male, and the mean age was 60 years with a range of about 20 to 79. Prior anti-PD-1, anti-PD-L1 or anti-CTLA-4 therapy was permitted, and less than 45% of dose-escalation patients had received checkpoint inhibitors. Partial responses were achieved by three dose-escalation patients, of whom one had hepatocellular carcinoma and two had cutaneous melanoma. The purpose of peripheral TCRbeta sequencing was to test whether ivuxolimab changed TCR sequence diversity and led to clonal T-cell expansion. The monotherapy dose-escalation portion (N = 52 patients) of the phase I ivuxolimab trial is reported in the paper. What the work shows at the level of the full study, not this receptor alone: On average, CD8+ T cells showed more expanded clones than CD4+ T cells after ivuxolimab. In the 0.1-3.0 mg/kg groups, partial responders had among the lowest normalized peripheral clonal expansion, particularly in CD8+ T cells. Clonal expansion of both CD4+ and CD8+ blood T cells was observed from baseline to week 6 at doses 0.1 to 3.0 mg/kg. Low levels of normalized T-cell clonal expansion were also seen in some nonresponding patients. Which antigens the clonally expanded peripheral T cells were specific for was not determined.

Genomic DNA was extracted from sorted cells for sequencing of the TCRbeta CDR3 region. The immunoSEQ Assay was used for sequencing of TCRbeta CDR3 regions. This is the immuneACCESS table as TCRdb keeps it, with only in-frame sequences that have V and J called. A part of the clones is gone; compared with another copy, unresolved V genes explain less than half, and the rest is unexplained. The sample has some 76,000 clones on record, around 85% of them singletons. The ten largest clones represent around 1.8% of the sample. The sequence links TRBV5-1 to TRBJ1-2; no confident D gene assignment can be made. The TCR was taken from an adult with an advanced solid tumor such as melanoma, head and neck, liver or kidney cancer. Specimen: CD4+ or CD8+ T cells sorted from blood, collected in a trial of the OX40 agonist ivuxolimab. In nucleotide form, the sequence is TGCGCCAGCTCTCGGGAGGACTATGGCTACACCTTC. Its translation is CASSREDYGYTF. Where the CDR3 stops, the reference TRBV5-1 and TRBJ1-2 genes take over; the full variable domain is KAGVTQTPRYLIKTRGQQVTLSCSPISGHRSVSWYQQTPGQGLQFLFEYFSETQRNKGNFPGRFSGRQFSNSRSEMNVSTLELGDSALYLCASSREDYGYTFGSGTRLTVV.